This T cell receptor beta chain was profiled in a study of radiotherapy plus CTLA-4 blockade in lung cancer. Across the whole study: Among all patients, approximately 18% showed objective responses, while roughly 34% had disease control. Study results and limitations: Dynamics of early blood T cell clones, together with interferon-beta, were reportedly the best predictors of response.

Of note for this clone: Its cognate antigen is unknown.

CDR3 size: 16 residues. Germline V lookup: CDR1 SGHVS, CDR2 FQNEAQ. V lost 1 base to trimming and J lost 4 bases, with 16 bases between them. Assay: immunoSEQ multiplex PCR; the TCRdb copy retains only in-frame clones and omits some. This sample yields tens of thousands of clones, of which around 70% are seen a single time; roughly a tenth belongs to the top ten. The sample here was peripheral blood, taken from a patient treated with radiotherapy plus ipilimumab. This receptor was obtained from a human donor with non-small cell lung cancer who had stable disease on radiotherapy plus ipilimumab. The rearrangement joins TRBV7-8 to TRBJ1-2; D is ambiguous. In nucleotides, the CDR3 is TGTGCCAGCAGCTTAGATTGGACGGGAGTCGGCTATGGCTACACCTTC. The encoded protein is CASSLDWTGVGYGYTF.